This T cell receptor beta chain was observed in a study of T-cell memory formation after mild COVID-19. This clonotype was seen a handful of times. Trimming removed 0 bases at V and 3 bases at J, with 10 bases between. The CDR3 has 14 residues. Germline V gives CDR1 SGHRS, CDR2 YFSETQ. TCRdb ran MiXCR on the 5' RACE reads and lists one entry per CDR3 protein. This table holds about 190,000 distinct CDR3 sequences, 15% to 20% found once. This clonotype was sampled from an adult woman who had mild COVID-19 (a few samples of this study predate the infection). Cell type and time point are not known. The source material was PBMCs or a T cell subset sorted from them (not recorded which). The chain joins TRBV5-1 to TRBJ2-7, with D hard to call. CDR3 DNA sequence: TGCGCCAGCAGCTTGGACACCCAGATCTACGAGCAGTACTTC. It translates to CASSLDTQIYEQYF.